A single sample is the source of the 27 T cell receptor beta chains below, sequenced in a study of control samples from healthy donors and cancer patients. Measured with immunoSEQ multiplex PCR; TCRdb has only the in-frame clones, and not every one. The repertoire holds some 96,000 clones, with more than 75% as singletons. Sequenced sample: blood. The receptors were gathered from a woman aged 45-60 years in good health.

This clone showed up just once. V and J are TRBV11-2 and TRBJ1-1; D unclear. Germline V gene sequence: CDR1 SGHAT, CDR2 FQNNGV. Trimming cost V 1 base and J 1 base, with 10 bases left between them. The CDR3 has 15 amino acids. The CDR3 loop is CASSLVRFGNTEAFF. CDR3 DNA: TGTGCCAGCAGCTTAGTCAGGTTCGGGAACACTGAAGCTTTCTTT.

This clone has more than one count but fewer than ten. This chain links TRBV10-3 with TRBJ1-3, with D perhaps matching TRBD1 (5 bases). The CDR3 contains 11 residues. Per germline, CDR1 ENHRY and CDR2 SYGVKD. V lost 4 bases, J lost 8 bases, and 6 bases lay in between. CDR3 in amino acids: CAISGGDTIYF. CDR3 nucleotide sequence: TGTGCCATCAGTGGGGGGGACACCATATATTTT.

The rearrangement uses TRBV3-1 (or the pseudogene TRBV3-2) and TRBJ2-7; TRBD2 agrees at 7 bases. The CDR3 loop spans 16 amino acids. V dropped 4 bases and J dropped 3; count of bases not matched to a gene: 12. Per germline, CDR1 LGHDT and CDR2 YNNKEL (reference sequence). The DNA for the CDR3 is TGTGCCAGCAGCCCCGGAACCGGGACTACAAGCTACGAGCAGTACTTC. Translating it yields CASSPGTGTTSYEQYF.

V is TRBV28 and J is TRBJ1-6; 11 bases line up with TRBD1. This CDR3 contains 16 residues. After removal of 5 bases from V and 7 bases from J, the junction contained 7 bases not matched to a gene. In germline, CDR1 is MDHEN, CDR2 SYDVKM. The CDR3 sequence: CASSPPGQGENSPLHF. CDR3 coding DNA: TGTGCCAGCAGTCCCCCGGGACAGGGGGAAAATTCACCCCTCCACTTT. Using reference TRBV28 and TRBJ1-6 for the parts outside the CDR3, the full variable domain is DVKVTQSSRYLVKRTGEKVFLECVQDMDHENMFWYRQDPGLGLRLIYFSYDVKMKEKGDIPEGYSVSREKKERFSLILESASTNQTSMYLCASSPPGQGENSPLHFGNGTRLTVT.

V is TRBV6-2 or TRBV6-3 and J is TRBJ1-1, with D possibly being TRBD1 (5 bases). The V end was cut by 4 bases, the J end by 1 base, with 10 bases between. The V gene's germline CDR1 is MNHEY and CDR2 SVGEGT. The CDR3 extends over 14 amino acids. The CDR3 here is CASSSQGGNTEAFF. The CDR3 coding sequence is TGTGCCAGCAGTTCGCAGGGCGGGAACACTGAAGCTTTCTTT.

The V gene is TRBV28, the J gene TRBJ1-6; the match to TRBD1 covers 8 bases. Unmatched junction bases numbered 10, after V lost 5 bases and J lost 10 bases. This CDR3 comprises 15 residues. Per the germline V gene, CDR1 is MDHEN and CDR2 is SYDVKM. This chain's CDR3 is CASSPPGQVGSPLHF. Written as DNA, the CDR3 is TGTGCCAGCAGTCCTCCGGGACAGGTGGGGTCACCCCTCCACTTT.

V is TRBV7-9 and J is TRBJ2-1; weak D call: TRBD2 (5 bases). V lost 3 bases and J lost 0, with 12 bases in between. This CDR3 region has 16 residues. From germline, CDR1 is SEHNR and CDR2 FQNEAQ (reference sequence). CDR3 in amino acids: CASSFWSGSSYNEQFF. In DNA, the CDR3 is TGTGCCAGCAGCTTTTGGAGCGGAAGCTCCTACAATGAGCAGTTCTTC.

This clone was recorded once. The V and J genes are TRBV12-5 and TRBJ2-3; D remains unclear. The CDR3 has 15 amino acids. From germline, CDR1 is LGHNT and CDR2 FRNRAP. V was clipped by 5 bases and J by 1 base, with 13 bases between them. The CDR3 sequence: CASGPPDTGTDTQYF. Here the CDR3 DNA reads TGTGCTAGTGGTCCGCCCGATACTGGCACAGATACGCAGTATTTT.

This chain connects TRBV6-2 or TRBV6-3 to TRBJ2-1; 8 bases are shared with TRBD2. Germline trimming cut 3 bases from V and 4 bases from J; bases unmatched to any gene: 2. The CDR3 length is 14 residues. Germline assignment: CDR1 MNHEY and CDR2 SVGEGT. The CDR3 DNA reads TGTGCCAGCAGTTATTCTAGCGGGTACAATGAGCAGTTCTTC. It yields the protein CASSYSSGYNEQFF.

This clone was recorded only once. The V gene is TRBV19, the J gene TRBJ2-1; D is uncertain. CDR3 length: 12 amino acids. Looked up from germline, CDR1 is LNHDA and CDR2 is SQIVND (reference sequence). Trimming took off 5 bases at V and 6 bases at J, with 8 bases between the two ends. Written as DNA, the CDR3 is TGTGCCAGTAGTCCGAACCGCAATGAGCAGTTCTTC. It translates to CASSPNRNEQFF.

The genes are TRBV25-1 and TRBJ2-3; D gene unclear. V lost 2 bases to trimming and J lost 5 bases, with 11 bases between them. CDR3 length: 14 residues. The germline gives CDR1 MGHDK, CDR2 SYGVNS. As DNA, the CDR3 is TGTGCCAGCAGTGAAGGTTTGGGAAGAGATACGCAGTATTTT. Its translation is CASSEGLGRDTQYF.

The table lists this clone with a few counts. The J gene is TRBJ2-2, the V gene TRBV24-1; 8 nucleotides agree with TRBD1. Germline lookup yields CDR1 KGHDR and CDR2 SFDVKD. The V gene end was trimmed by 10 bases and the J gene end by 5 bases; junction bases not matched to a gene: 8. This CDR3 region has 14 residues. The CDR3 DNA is TGTGCCACTGCCGGACAGGGTCGGACCGGGGAGCTGTTTTTT. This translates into CATAGQGRTGELFF.

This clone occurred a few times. CDR3 coding DNA: TGTGCCAGCAGCGTAGGACAGGGCATTGGAAACACCATATATTTT. Its protein is CASSVGQGIGNTIYF. V and J are TRBV7-3 and TRBJ1-3; 8 bases match TRBD1. V shed 5 bases, J shed 3 bases, and the junction held 6 bases outside the gene matches. Looked up from germline, CDR1 is SGHTA and CDR2 is FQGTGA. This CDR3 has 15 amino acids.

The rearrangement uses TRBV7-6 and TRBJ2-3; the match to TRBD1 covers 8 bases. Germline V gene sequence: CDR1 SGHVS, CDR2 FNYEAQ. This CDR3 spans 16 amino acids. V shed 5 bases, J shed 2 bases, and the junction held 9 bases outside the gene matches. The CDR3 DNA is TGTGCCAGCAGCCCTACCCGGGACAGGCCCACAGATACGCAGTATTTT. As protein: CASSPTRDRPTDTQYF. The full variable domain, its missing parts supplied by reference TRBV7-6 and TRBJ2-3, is GAGVSQSPRYKVTKRGQDVALRCDPISGHVSLYWYRQALGQGPEFLTYFNYEAQQDKSGLPNDRFSAERPEGSISTLTIQRTEQRDSAMYRCASSPTRDRPTDTQYFGPGTRLTVL.

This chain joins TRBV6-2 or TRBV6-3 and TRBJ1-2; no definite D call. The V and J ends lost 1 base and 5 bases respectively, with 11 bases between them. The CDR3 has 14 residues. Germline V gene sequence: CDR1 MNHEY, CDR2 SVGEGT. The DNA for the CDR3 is TGTGCCAGCAGTTACTGGGAGGGCTCGTATGGCTACACCTTC. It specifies CASSYWEGSYGYTF.

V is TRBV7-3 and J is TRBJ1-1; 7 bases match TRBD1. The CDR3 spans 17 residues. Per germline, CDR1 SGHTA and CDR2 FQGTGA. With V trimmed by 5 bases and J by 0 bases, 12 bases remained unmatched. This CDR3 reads CASSPPLTGCMNTEAFF. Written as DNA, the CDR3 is TGTGCCAGCAGCCCCCCCCTGACAGGGTGCATGAACACTGAAGCTTTCTTT. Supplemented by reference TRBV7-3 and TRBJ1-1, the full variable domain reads GAGVSQTPSNKVTEKGKYVELRCDPISGHTALYWYRQSLGQGPEFLIYFQGTGAADDSGLPNDRFFAVRPEGSVSTLKIQRTERGDSAVYLCASSPPLTGCMNTEAFFGQGTRLTVV.

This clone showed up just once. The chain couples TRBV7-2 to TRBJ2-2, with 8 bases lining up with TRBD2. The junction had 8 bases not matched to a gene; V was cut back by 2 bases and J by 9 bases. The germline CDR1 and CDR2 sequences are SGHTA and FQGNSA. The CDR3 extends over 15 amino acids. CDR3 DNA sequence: TGTGCCAGCAGCTTATCTACGGCGGGGGGACGGGAGCTGTTTTTT. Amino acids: CASSLSTAGGRELFF.

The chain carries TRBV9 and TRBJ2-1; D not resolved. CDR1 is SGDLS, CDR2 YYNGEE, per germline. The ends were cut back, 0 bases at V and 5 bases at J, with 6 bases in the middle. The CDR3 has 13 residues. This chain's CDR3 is CASSVVDHNEQFF. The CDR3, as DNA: TGTGCCAGCAGCGTAGTAGACCACAATGAGCAGTTCTTC.

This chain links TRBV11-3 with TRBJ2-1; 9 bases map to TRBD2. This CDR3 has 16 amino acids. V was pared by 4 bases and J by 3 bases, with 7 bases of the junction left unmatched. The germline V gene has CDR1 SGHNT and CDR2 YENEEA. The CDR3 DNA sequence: TGTGCCAGCAGCTCCAGAGGACTAGCGCGCTACAATGAGCAGTTCTTC. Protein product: CASSSRGLARYNEQFF.

The CDR3 bases are TGTGCCAGAAGCAGGAGAGGGGAGGGGGAAAAACTGTTTTTT. As protein: CARSRRGEGEKLFF. This chain connects TRBV5-3 to TRBJ1-4, with a weak D call TRBD1 (5 bases). TRBV5-3 is assigned to the ORF class and has an uncertain function. Trimming took 4 bases from V and 8 from J, leaving 15 bases between them. This CDR3 contains 14 residues.

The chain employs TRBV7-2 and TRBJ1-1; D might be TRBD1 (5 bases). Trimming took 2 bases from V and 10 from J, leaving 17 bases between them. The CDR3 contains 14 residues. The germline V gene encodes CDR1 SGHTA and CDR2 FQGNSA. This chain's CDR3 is CASSLSSGAEGAFF. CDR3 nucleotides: TGTGCCAGCAGCTTAAGTAGCGGGGCGGAAGGAGCTTTCTTT.

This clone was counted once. The CDR3 sequence: CASSEWNEEEQFF. The CDR3 bases are TGTGCCAGCAGTGAATGGAACGAGGAGGAGCAGTTCTTC. This chain uses TRBV25-1 with TRBJ2-1; D call uncertain. The CDR3 contains 13 residues. CDR1 and CDR2 from the germline V gene are MGHDK and SYGVNS. V was clipped by 1 base and J by 10 bases, with 11 bases between them.

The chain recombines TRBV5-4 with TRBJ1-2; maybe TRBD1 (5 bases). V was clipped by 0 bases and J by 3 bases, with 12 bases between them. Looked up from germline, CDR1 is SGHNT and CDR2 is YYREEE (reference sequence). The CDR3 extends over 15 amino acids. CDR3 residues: CASSLGGQGHYGYTF. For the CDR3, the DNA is TGTGCCAGCAGCTTGGGGGGCCAAGGGCACTATGGCTACACCTTC.

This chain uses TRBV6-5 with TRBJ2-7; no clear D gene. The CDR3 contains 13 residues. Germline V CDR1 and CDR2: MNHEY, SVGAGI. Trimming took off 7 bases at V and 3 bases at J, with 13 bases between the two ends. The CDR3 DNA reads TGTGCCAGCACCGAACCCCCCTACTACGAGCAGTACTTC. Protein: CASTEPPYYEQYF.

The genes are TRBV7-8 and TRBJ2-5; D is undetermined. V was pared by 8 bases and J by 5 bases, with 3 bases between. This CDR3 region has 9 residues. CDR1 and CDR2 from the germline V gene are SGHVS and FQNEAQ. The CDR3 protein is CASGETQYF. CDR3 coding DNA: TGTGCCAGCGGGGAGACCCAGTACTTC. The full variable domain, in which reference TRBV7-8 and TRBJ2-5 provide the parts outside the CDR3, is GAGVSQSPRYKVAKRGQDVALRCDPISGHVSLFWYQQALGQGPEFLTYFQNEAQLDKSGLPSDRFFAERPEGSVSTLKIQRTQQEDSAVYLCASGETQYFGPGTRLLVL.

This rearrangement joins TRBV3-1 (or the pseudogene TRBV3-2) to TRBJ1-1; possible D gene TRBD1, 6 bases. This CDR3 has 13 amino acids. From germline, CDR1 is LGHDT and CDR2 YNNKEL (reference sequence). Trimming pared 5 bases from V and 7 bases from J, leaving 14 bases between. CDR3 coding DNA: TGTGCCAGCAGCTTTCGAGGGGGTGGTGAAGCTTTCTTT. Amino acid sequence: CASSFRGGGEAFF.

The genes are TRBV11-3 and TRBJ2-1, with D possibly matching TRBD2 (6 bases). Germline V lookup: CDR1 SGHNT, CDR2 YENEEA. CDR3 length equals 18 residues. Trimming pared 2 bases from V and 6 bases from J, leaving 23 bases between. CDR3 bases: TGTGCCAGCAGCTTATCGTACCGGCCCCCCGGGAGAGGCAATGAGCAGTTCTTC. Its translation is CASSLSYRPPGRGNEQFF.